Following are 21 T cell receptor beta chains from one sample sequenced in a study of human T cells and chemical hapten exposure. MiXCR, applied by TCRdb to the RACE reads, yields one record per CDR3 protein. The table shows about 260,000 distinct CDR3 sequences, with about 9% occurring only once. This sample's time point: pre-sensitization, week 0. Treatment indicated: therapeutic diphenylcyclopropenone sensitization with weekly scalp DPC. Sequences were derived from whole blood, sampled in connection with sensitization to the hapten diphenylcyclopropenone (DPC). The source is a woman in her forties with alopecia areata. Some clones in this sample may be carry-over from other donors' samples.

CDR3 loop: CAAAAGQSYNEQFF. As DNA, the CDR3 is TGTGCCGCCGCCGCAGGGCAATCCTACAATGAGCAGTTCTTC. This chain connects TRBV19 to TRBJ2-1; possibly TRBD1 for D (5 bases). CDR3 length: 14 residues. Germline CDR1 is LNHDA and CDR2 is SQIVND (reference sequence). Deletions cut 11 bases from V and 1 base from J, with 15 bases between.

This clonotype came up a few times. V gene TRBV12-3 or TRBV12-4 combines with J gene TRBJ2-5; TRBD2 matches 12 bases. The J segment lost 5 bases and the V segment lost 4 bases, leaving 5 bases of the junction unmatched. CDR3 size: 15 residues. The DNA for the CDR3 is TGTGCCAGCAGTTCGACTAGCGGGAGCCCCGAGACCCAGTACTTC. The encoded protein is CASSSTSGSPETQYF.

The chain combines TRBV7-8 with TRBJ1-5; D may be TRBD1 (5 bases). The germline V gene has CDR1 SGHVS and CDR2 FQNEAQ. The CDR3 is made up of 15 amino acids. V shed 6 bases and J shed 2 bases, with 14 bases lying between them. The CDR3 loop reads CASSMVGVGNQPQHF. In DNA form, the CDR3 reads TGTGCCAGCAGTATGGTGGGGGTAGGCAATCAGCCCCAGCATTTT. Using reference TRBV7-8 and TRBJ1-5 for the parts outside the CDR3, the full variable domain is GAGVSQSPRYKVAKRGQDVALRCDPISGHVSLFWYQQALGQGPEFLTYFQNEAQLDKSGLPSDRFFAERPEGSVSTLKIQRTQQEDSAVYLCASSMVGVGNQPQHFGDGTRLSIL.

This chain connects TRBV11-2 to TRBJ2-5, with D possibly called TRBD1 or TRBD2 (6 bases each). CDR1 SGHAT and CDR2 FQNNGV come from the germline V gene. Trimming took 1 base from V and 0 from J, leaving 9 bases between them. The CDR3 runs 15 residues. CDR3 nucleotides: TGTGCCAGCAGCTTAGTAGGGGGGTACCAAGAGACCCAGTACTTC. Protein sequence: CASSLVGGYQETQYF.

Only a few counts were recorded for this clonotype. V and J are TRBV28 and TRBJ2-5; unclear D gene. The CDR3 loop spans 16 amino acids. Trimming stripped 3 bases from V and 2 bases from J, with 16 bases between. Per germline, CDR1 MDHEN and CDR2 SYDVKM. CDR3 sequence (DNA): TGTGCCAGCAGTTTTGGCGGTCTCTTGGGGCAAGAGACCCAGTACTTC. This encodes CASSFGGLLGQETQYF.

V usage is TRBV20-1 and J usage is TRBJ2-7; 8 bases map to TRBD2. The V and J ends lost 0 bases and 2 bases, in that order; junction bases with no gene match: 9. Germline V gene sequence: CDR1 DFQATT, CDR2 SNEGSKA (reference sequence). The CDR3 sequence is 16 residues long. The CDR3 nucleotides read TGCAGTGCTAGAGATCTCCAAGCGGGAGTTGCCTACGAGCAGTACTTC. Protein sequence: CSARDLQAGVAYEQYF.

This clonotype was found many times. V and J are TRBV6-5 and TRBJ2-7, with TRBD1 matching over 10 bases. With V trimmed by 6 bases and J by 7 bases, 18 bases remained unmatched. The CDR3 sequence is 17 residues long. Germline assignment: CDR1 MNHEY and CDR2 SVGAGI. The CDR3: CASSPRVGTGAWREQYF. The DNA of the CDR3 is TGTGCCAGCAGCCCACGGGTTGGGACAGGGGCCTGGAGGGAGCAGTACTTC.

There are a few counts of this clonotype. The chain combines TRBV6-5 with TRBJ1-3, with D possibly matching TRBD1 (6 bases). CDR1 is MNHEY, CDR2 SVGAGI, per germline. The V end lost 6 bases, the J end lost 3 bases, and 12 bases lay between the germline ends. CDR3 length: 14 residues. CDR3 amino acids: CASSQRTDGNTIYF. The CDR3 region has the DNA TGTGCCAGCAGCCAAAGGACAGATGGAAACACCATATATTTT.

The chain has TRBV7-2 and TRBJ2-1, with D perhaps given as TRBD1 or TRBD2 (5 bases each). Trimming took 5 bases from V and 9 from J, leaving 23 bases between them. Germline V gives CDR1 SGHTA, CDR2 FQGNSA. This CDR3 comprises 16 residues. The CDR3 spells CASSPYSSGSGGEQFF. In DNA, the CDR3 is TGTGCCAGCAGCCCCTATAGCTCGGGTAGTGGGGGTGAGCAGTTCTTC.

This clonotype was recorded at least ten times. V is TRBV6-2 or TRBV6-3 and J is TRBJ1-4, with D possibly TRBD1 on 5 matching bases. CDR3 length equals 16 residues. Germline V lookup: CDR1 MNHEY, CDR2 SVGEGT. V was clipped by 8 bases and J by 0 bases, with 16 bases between them. The CDR3, as DNA: TGTGCCAGCTCGGACGGGGACTCTGCAACTAATGAAAAACTGTTTTTT. Its translation: CASSDGDSATNEKLFF.

This clonotype was seen more than once but under ten times. The rearrangement uses TRBV7-3 and TRBJ1-2; D remains ambiguous. The V gene lost 3 bases and the J gene lost 2 bases, with 7 bases spanning the gap. Germline V gene sequence: CDR1 SGHTA, CDR2 FQGTGA. CDR3 length: 13 amino acids. CDR3 bases: TGTGCCAGCAGCTTCGCGGACAACTATGGCTACACCTTC. The encoded protein is CASSFADNYGYTF.

The sample holds a few counts of this clonotype. The chain employs TRBV20-1 and TRBJ2-7; 7 bases map to TRBD1. Per germline, CDR1 DFQATT and CDR2 SNEGSKA (reference sequence). V lost 4 bases, J lost 2 bases, and 2 bases stayed unmatched. This CDR3 is built from 12 residues. Here the CDR3 DNA reads TGCAGTGCTACCCAGGGGGCCTACGAGCAGTACTTC. It is translated as CSATQGAYEQYF.

This clonotype turned up a few times. The V call is TRBV28, the J call TRBJ2-2; either TRBD1 or TRBD2 may fit D (5 bases each). The germline V and J ends were trimmed by 10 bases and 4 bases, with 19 bases remaining between them. The CDR3 has 15 residues. The V gene's germline CDR1 is MDHEN and CDR2 SYDVKM. The CDR3 sequence: CATISGAAGTGELFF. CDR3 nucleotides: TGTGCCACTATATCCGGGGCGGCGGGCACCGGGGAGCTGTTTTTT.

This clonotype came up a few times. The chain links TRBV24-1 to TRBJ2-6; D assignment may be TRBD1 or TRBD2 (7 bases each). Looked up from germline, CDR1 is KGHDR and CDR2 is SFDVKD. The ends were cut back, 5 bases at V and 2 bases at J, with 12 bases in the middle. The CDR3 extends over 16 amino acids. This CDR3 is CATSARGGTGANVLTF. In nucleotides, the CDR3 is TGTGCCACCAGTGCCAGGGGGGGTACTGGGGCCAACGTCCTGACTTTC.

This chain links TRBV20-1 with TRBJ2-2; TRBD1 agrees at 9 bases. The CDR3 covers 13 residues. Per the germline V gene, CDR1 is DFQATT and CDR2 is SNEGSKA (reference sequence). With V trimmed by 2 bases and J by 6 bases, 1 base remained unmatched. The CDR3 DNA sequence: TGCAGTGCTAGACGACAGGGGGCCGGGGAGCTGTTTTTT. Protein sequence: CSARRQGAGELFF.

This clonotype has only a few counts. V usage is TRBV7-2 and J usage is TRBJ1-3; the D is unclear. Trimming pared 10 bases from V and 4 bases from J, leaving 14 bases between. The length of the CDR3 is 13 residues. The germline V gene encodes CDR1 SGHTA and CDR2 FQGNSA. The CDR3 here is CATLSHEGNTIYF. CDR3 bases: TGTGCCACCTTGTCTCATGAGGGAAACACCATATATTTT.

The chain joins TRBV5-6 to TRBJ2-5; D ambiguous. This CDR3 has 15 residues. CDR1 is SGHDT, CDR2 YYEEEE, per germline. V lost 2 bases and J 4 bases, leaving 15 bases between the germline ends. DNA of the CDR3: TGTGCCAGCAGCTTCCCCCAAGAAGGCGGAGAGACCCAGTACTTC. It yields the protein CASSFPQEGGETQYF.

This clonotype was counted ten times or more. This chain connects TRBV9 to TRBJ2-7; a possible D gene is TRBD2 (6 bases). The ends were cut back, 4 bases at V and 3 bases at J, with 11 bases in the middle. CDR3 length equals 13 residues. From germline, CDR1 is SGDLS and CDR2 YYNGEE. The CDR3 DNA follows: TGTGCCAGCAGCTCACCGGAGGGCTACGAGCAGTACTTC. As protein: CASSSPEGYEQYF.

In its sample, this clonotype was seen a few times. This sequence joins TRBV5-4 and TRBJ1-3; possibly TRBD1 for D (6 bases). V was pared by 4 bases and J by 6 bases, with 14 bases between. Germline V CDR1 and CDR2: SGHNT, YYREEE (reference sequence). The CDR3 loop spans 14 amino acids. CDR3 coding DNA: TGTGCCAGCAGCGTGGACAGCCTGGAAAACACCATATATTTT. Its translation is CASSVDSLENTIYF.

The table lists this clonotype with many counts. CDR3 region: CASSPTGDNEQFF. For the CDR3, the DNA is TGTGCCAGCAGCCCCACGGGGGACAATGAGCAGTTCTTC. The chain couples TRBV11-2 to TRBJ2-1; tentatively, D is TRBD2 (6 bases). There are 13 residues in the CDR3. The V end lost 5 bases, the J end lost 5 bases, and 10 bases lay between the germline ends. The germline CDR1 and CDR2 sequences are SGHAT and FQNNGV.

This chain links TRBV12-3 or TRBV12-4 with TRBJ1-2; possibly TRBD1 for D (5 bases). The CDR3 covers 15 residues. With 6 bases removed from V and 2 bases from J, the gap between germline ends came to 16 bases. CDR3 sequence: CASRSSRGLNYGYTF. In DNA, the CDR3 is TGTGCCAGCAGGAGCTCCCGGGGCCTCAACTATGGCTACACCTTC.